A selection of T cell receptor beta chains follows, all from one sample in a study of blood T cell repertoires in COVID-19. Generated by immunoSEQ multiplex PCR, the TCRdb table keeps only in-frame clones and is missing some. This table has around 310,000 clones, around nine tenths appearing once. Input material: PBMCs or T cells enriched from blood (not recorded which). These receptors all come from a man aged 25-40 years who had recovered from COVID-19. Each CDR3 is given with its conserved first and last residue. The D gene is left open where the match is weak. Part of the rows lack a size; the others show once, few, many or a class for expanded clones.

d_call	v_call	j_call	clone_size	cdr3_aa	cdr3_nt
NA	TRBV28	TRBJ1-2	NA	CASSFLEEGRGGYTF	TGTGCCAGCAGTTTCTTGGAGGAGGGTCGGGGTGGCTACACCTTC
NA	TRBV9	TRBJ2-7	once	CASSPRTASYEQYF	TGTGCCAGCAGCCCCCGGACAGCCTCCTACGAGCAGTACTTC
NA	TRBV5-4	TRBJ2-5	NA	CASSQDRYQETQYF	TGTGCCAGCAGCCAGGACAGATACCAAGAGACCCAGTACTTC
TRBD1	TRBV4-2	TRBJ1-3	once	CASRDRVSGNTIYF	TGTGCCAGCAGGGACAGGGTTTCAGGAAACACCATATATTTT
TRBD1	TRBV5-1	TRBJ1-4	NA	CASSPGTGPNEKLFF	TGCGCCAGCAGCCCCGGGACAGGCCCTAATGAAAAACTGTTTTTT
NA	TRBV19	TRBJ1-2	NA	CASKSPPDGYTF	TGTGCCAGTAAATCCCCCCCGGATGGCTACACCTTC
TRBD1	TRBV9	TRBJ2-5	NA	CASSVGGGEETQYF	TGTGCCAGCAGCGTAGGAGGGGGCGAGGAGACCCAGTACTTC
NA	TRBV29-1	TRBJ2-5	NA	CSVEGRTQETQYF	TGCAGCGTTGAGGGCAGAACACAAGAGACCCAGTACTTC
TRBD2	TRBV18	TRBJ2-7	NA	CASSPTGLAGFEQYF	TGTGCCAGCTCACCTACTGGACTAGCGGGGTTCGAGCAGTACTTC
TRBD1	TRBV6-5	TRBJ1-4	once	CASNRGDEKLFF	TGTGCCAGCAACAGGGGGGATGAAAAACTGTTTTTT
TRBD1	TRBV5-1	TRBJ1-2	NA	CASSLVHRGNYGYTF	TGCGCCAGCAGCTTGGTCCACAGGGGGAACTATGGCTACACCTTC
NA	TRBV11-2	TRBJ1-1	NA	CASSFTRDTEAFF	TGTGCCAGCAGCTTTACCCGGGACACTGAAGCTTTCTTT
TRBD1	TRBV5-1	TRBJ2-5	NA	CASSRRSTGLETQYF	TGCGCCAGCAGCCGCCGCTCGACAGGGCTGGAGACCCAGTACTTC
NA	TRBV12-3/TRBV12-4	TRBJ2-7	NA	CASSLVGAYEQYF	TGTGCCAGCAGTTTAGTAGGGGCGTACGAGCAGTACTTC
NA	TRBV15	TRBJ2-2	NA	CATSRDGGYTGELFF	TGTGCCACCAGCAGAGATGGGGGGTACACCGGGGAGCTGTTTTTT
TRBD2	TRBV3-1/TRBV3-2	TRBJ2-2	NA	CASSLLTSGDYDTGELFF	TGTGCCAGCAGCCTTTTGACTAGCGGGGACTACGATACTGGGGAGCTGTTTTTT
TRBD2	TRBV11-2	TRBJ2-5	few	CASSLDKLAGVETQYF	TGTGCCAGCAGCTTAGATAAACTAGCGGGGGTTGAGACCCAGTACTTC
NA	TRBV7-9	TRBJ1-6	NA	CASSLSWGRGGSPLHF	TGTGCCAGCAGCCTCTCCTGGGGTAGGGGAGGATCACCCCTCCACTTT
NA	TRBV7-9	TRBJ2-3	NA	CASSVTGQQGTDTQYF	TGTGCCAGCAGCGTCACAGGGCAACAGGGCACAGATACGCAGTATTTT
TRBD1	TRBV11-2	TRBJ2-6	NA	CASSLIGTGYSGANVLTF	TGTGCCAGCAGCTTGATCGGGACAGGCTACTCTGGGGCCAACGTCCTGACTTTC
TRBD2	TRBV7-8	TRBJ2-7	NA	CASSLEASGVYEQYF	TGTGCCAGCAGCTTAGAAGCTAGCGGGGTCTACGAGCAGTACTTC
TRBD1	TRBV7-3	TRBJ2-7	NA	CASSLVPPGQGHYEQYF	TGTGCCAGCAGCTTAGTACCCCCGGGACAGGGACATTACGAGCAGTACTTC
TRBD2	TRBV7-2	TRBJ2-3	few	CASSTGLAGTDTQYF	TGTGCCAGCAGCACGGGACTAGCTGGCACAGATACGCAGTATTTT
NA	TRBV28	TRBJ1-5	NA	CASSSLRQASNQPQHF	TGTGCCAGCAGTTCCCTCCGACAGGCTAGCAATCAGCCCCAGCATTTT
TRBD1	TRBV5-1	TRBJ1-1	NA	CASSSAPGTGVGNTEAFF	TGCGCCAGCAGCTCGGCCCCCGGGACAGGGGTGGGGAACACTGAAGCTTTCTTT
TRBD2	TRBV6-5	TRBJ2-1	NA	CASSYSTSGGPNEQFF	TGTGCCAGCAGTTACTCGACTAGCGGGGGCCCCAATGAGCAGTTCTTC